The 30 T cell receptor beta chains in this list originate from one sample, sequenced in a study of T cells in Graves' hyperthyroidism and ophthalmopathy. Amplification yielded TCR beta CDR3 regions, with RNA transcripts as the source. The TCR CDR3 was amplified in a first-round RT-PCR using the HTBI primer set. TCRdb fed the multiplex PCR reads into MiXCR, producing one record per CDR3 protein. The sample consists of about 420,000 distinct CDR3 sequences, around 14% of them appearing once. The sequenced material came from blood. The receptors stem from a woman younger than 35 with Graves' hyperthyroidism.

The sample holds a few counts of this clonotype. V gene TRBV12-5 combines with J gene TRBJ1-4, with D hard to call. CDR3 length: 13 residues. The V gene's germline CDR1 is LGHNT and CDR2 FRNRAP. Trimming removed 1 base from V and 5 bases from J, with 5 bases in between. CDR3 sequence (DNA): TGTGCTAGTGGTTTGGGACCCAATGAAAAACTGTTTTTT. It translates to CASGLGPNEKLFF.

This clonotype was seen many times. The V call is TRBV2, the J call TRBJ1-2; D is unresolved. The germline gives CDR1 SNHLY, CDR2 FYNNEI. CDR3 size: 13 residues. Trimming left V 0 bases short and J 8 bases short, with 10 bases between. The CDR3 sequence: CASSEAGVRGYTF. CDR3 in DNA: TGTGCCAGCAGTGAAGCTGGGGTTAGGGGCTACACCTTC.

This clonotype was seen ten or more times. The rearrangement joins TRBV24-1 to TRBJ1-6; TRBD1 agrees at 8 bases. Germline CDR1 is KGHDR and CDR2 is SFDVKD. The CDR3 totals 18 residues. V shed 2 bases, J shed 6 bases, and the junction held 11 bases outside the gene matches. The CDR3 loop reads CATSDSPGQGSGNSPLHF. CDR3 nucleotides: TGTGCCACCAGTGATTCGCCCGGACAGGGCAGCGGTAATTCACCCCTCCACTTT.

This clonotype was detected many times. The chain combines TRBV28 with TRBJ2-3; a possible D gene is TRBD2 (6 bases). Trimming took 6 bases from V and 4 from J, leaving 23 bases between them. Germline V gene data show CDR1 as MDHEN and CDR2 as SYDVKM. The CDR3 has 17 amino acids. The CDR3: CASRRPGGLLPPDTQYF. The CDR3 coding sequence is TGTGCCAGCAGAAGGCCCGGGGGTCTACTTCCCCCAGATACGCAGTATTTT.

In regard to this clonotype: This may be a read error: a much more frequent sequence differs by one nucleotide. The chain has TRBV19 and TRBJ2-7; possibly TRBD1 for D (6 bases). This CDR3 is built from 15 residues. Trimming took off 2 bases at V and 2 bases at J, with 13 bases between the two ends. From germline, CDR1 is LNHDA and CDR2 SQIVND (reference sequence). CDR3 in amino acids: CASSIKDRGPYEQYF. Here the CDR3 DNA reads TGTGCCAGTAGTATAAAGGACAGAGGACCCTACGAGCAGTACTTC. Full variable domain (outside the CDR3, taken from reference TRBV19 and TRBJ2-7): DGGITQSPKYLFRKEGQNVTLSCEQNLNHDAMYWYRQDPGQGLRLIYYSQIVNDFQKGDIAEGYSVSREKKESFPLTVTSAQKNPTAFYLCASSIKDRGPYEQYFGPGTRLTVT.

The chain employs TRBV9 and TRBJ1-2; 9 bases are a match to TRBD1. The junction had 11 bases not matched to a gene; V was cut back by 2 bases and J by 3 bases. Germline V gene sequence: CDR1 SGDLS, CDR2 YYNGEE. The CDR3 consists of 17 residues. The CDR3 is CASSVTGTGNRDYGYTF. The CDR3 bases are TGTGCCAGCAGCGTTACCGGGACAGGGAACCGGGACTATGGCTACACCTTC.

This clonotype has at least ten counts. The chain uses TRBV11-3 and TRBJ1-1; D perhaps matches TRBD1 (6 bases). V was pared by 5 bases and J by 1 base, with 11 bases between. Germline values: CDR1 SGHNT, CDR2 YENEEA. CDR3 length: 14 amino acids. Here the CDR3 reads CASSPQGWNTEAFF. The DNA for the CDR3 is TGTGCCAGCAGCCCGCAGGGGTGGAACACTGAAGCTTTCTTT.

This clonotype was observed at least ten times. The CDR3 DNA reads as TGTGCCAGCAGAGACAGGGGTTCTGGAAACACCATATATTTT. It translates to CASRDRGSGNTIYF. The V and J genes are TRBV6-1 and TRBJ1-3; 8 bases line up with TRBD1. The germline V gene has CDR1 MNHNS and CDR2 SASEGT. J was trimmed by 1 base and V by 6 bases; bases with no gene match: 2. CDR3 size: 14 residues.

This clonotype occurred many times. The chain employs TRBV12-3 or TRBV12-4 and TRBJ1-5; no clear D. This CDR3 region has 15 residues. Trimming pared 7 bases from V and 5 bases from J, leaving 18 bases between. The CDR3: CASTKAGSPYQPQHF. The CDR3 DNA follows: TGTGCCAGCACAAAGGCGGGCAGTCCCTATCAGCCCCAGCATTTT.

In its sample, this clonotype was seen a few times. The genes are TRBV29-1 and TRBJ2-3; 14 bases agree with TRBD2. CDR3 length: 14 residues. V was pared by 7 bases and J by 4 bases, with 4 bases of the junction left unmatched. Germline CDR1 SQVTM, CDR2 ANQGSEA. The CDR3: CSARTSGGSDTQYF. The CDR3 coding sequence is TGCAGCGCCCGGACTAGCGGGGGGTCAGATACGCAGTATTTT.

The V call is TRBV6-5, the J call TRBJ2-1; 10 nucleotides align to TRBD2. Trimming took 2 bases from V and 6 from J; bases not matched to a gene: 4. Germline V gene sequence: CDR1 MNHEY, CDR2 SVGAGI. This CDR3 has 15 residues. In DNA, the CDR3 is TGTGCCAGCAGTTACCAAGGGACTAGCGCCAATGAGCAGTTCTTC. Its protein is CASSYQGTSANEQFF.

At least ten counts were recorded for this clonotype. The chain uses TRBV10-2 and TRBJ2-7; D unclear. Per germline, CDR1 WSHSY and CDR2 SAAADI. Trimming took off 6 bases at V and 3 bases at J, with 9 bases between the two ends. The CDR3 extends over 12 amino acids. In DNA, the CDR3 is TGCGCCAGCAGCCACACGGACTACGAGCAGTACTTC. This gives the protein CASSHTDYEQYF.

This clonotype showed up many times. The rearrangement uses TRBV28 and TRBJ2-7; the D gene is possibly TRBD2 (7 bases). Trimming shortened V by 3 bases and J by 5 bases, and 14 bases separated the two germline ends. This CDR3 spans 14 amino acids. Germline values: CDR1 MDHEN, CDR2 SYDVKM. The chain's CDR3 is CASSFERGGDEQYF. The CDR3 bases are TGTGCCAGCAGTTTTGAGAGGGGGGGGGACGAGCAGTACTTC.

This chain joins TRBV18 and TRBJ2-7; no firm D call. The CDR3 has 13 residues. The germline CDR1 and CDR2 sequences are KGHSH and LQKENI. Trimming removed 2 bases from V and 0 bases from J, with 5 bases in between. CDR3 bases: TGTGCCAGCTCACCAGTCAGCTCCTACGAGCAGTACTTC. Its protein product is CASSPVSSYEQYF.

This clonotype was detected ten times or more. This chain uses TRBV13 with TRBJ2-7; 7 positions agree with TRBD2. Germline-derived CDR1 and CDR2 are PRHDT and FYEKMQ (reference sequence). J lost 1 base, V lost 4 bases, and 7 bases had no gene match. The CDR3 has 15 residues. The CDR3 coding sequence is TGTGCCAGCAGCTCGGGACTATCCTCTTCCTACGAGCAGTACTTC. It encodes CASSSGLSSSYEQYF.

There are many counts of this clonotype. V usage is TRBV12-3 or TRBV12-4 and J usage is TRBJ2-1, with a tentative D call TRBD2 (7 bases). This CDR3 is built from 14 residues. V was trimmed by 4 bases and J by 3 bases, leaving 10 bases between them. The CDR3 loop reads CASSWGGLYNEQFF. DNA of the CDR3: TGTGCCAGCAGTTGGGGGGGGCTCTACAATGAGCAGTTCTTC.

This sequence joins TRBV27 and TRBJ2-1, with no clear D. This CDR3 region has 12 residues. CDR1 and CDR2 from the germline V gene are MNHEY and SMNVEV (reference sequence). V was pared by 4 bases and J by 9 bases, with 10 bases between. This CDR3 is CASSSPAREQFF. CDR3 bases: TGTGCCAGCAGTTCCCCGGCTCGTGAGCAGTTCTTC.

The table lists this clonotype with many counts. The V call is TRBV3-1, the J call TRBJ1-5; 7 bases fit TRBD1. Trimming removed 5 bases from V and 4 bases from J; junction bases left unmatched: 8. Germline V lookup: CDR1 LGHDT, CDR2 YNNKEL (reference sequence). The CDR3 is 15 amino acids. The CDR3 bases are TGTGCCAGCAGCGCACAGGGGTGGGAGAATCAGCCCCAGCATTTT. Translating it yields CASSAQGWENQPQHF.

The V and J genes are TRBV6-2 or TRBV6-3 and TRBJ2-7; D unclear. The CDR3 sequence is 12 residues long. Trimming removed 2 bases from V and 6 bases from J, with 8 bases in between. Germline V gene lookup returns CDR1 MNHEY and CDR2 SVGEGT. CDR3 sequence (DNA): TGTGCCAGCAGTTACACGCATTTCGAGCAGTACTTC. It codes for CASSYTHFEQYF.

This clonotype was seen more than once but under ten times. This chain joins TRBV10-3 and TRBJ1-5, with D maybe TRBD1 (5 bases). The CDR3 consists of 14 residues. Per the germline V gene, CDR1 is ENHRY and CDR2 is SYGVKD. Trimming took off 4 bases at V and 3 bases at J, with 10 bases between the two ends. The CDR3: CAISVSQVNQPQHF. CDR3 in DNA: TGTGCCATCAGTGTCTCACAGGTCAATCAGCCCCAGCATTTT.

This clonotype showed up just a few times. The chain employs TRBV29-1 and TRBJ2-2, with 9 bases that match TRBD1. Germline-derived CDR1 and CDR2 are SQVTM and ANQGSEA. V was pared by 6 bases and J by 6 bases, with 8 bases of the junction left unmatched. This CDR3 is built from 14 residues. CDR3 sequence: CSVLQGANAGELFF. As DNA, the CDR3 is TGCAGCGTCTTACAGGGGGCAAACGCCGGGGAGCTGTTTTTT.

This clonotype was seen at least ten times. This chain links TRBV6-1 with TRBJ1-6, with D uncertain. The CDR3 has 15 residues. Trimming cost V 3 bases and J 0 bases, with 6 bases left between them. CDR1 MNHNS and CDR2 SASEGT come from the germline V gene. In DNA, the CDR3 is TGTGCCAGCAGTGAGGGAAGCTCCTATAATTCACCCCTCCACTTT. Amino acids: CASSEGSSYNSPLHF.

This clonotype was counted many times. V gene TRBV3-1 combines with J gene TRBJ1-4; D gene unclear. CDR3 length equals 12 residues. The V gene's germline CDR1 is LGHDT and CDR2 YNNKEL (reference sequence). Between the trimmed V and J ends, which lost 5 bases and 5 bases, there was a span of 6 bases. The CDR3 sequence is CASSGRNEKLFF. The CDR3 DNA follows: TGTGCCAGCAGCGGTCGCAATGAAAAACTGTTTTTT. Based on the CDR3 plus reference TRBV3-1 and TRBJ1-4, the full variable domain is DTAVSQTPKYLVTQMGNDKSIKCEQNLGHDTMYWYKQDSKKFLKIMFSYNNKELIINETVPNRFSPKSPDKAHLNLHINSLELGDSAVYFCASSGRNEKLFFGSGTQLSVL.

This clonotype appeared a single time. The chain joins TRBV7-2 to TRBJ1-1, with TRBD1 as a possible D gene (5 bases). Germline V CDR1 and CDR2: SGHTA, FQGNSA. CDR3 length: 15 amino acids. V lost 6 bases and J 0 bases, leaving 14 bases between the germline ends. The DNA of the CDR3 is TGTGCCAGCAGTCCTCATCAGGGCATGAACACTGAAGCTTTCTTT. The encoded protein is CASSPHQGMNTEAFF.

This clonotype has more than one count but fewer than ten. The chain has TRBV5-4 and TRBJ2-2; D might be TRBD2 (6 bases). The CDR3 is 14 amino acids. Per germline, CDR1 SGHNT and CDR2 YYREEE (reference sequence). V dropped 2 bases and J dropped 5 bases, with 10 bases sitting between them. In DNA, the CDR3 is TGTGCCAGCAGCTTTCCTCGGGGGACCGGGGAGCTGTTTTTT. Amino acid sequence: CASSFPRGTGELFF.

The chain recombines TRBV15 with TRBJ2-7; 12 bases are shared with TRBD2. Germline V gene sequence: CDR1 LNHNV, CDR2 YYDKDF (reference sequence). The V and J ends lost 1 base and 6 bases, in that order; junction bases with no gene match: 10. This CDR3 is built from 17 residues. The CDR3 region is CATSRGLAGDSLGEQYF. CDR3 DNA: TGTGCCACCAGCAGAGGACTAGCGGGAGACTCTCTGGGCGAGCAGTACTTC.

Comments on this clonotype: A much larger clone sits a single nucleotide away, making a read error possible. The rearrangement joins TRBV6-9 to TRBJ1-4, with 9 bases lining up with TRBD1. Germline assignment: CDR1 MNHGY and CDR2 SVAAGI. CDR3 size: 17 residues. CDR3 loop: CASRSKTGGWANEKLLF. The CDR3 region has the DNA TGTGCCAGCAGGTCTAAAACAGGGGGCTGGGCTAATGAAAAACTGCTTTTT.

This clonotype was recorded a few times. The CDR3 nucleotides read TGTGCCAGCAGCCCTCGATTTAGCGGGGGGGCGGATACGCAGTATTTT. Translating it yields CASSPRFSGGADTQYF. The rearrangement joins TRBV7-2 to TRBJ2-3; 11 bases match TRBD2. The CDR3 covers 16 residues. In germline, CDR1 is SGHTA, CDR2 FQGNSA. With 5 bases clipped from V and 6 bases from J, the junction kept 10 bases outside the gene matches.

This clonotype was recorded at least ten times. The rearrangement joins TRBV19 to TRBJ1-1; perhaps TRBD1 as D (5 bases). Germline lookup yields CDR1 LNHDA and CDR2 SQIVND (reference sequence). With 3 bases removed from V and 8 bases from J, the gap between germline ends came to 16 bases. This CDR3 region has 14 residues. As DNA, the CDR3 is TGTGCCAGTAGTATCGCCGGGACGGCGGTCGAAGCTTTCTTT. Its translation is CASSIAGTAVEAFF.

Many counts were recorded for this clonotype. The CDR3 is CASSEWGPLGGSNQPQHF. The CDR3 coding sequence is TGTGCCAGCAGTGAATGGGGGCCCCTGGGTGGAAGCAATCAGCCCCAGCATTTT. The rearrangement links TRBV6-1 to TRBJ1-5; a weak D match, TRBD1 (6 bases). CDR3 length equals 18 residues. The V gene's germline CDR1 is MNHNS and CDR2 SASEGT. V was trimmed by 2 bases and J by 1 base, leaving 18 bases between them.